The subject of this entry is one TCR beta chain. Its specificity is not known. This sample was taken from a study of PD-1 blockade in classical Hodgkin lymphoma. General observations from the study: Diversity in CD4+ TCRs, unlike that measured in CD8+ TCRs, had risen significantly by C4D1.

TCRdb's copy holds only in-frame clones and misses some; the assay was immunoSEQ multiplex PCR. The table has approximately 100,000 clones, roughly 92% seen once; the top ten hold roughly 3%. The ends lost 3 bases at V and 1 base at J; junction bases unmatched: 4. This CDR3 has 16 residues. Germline loops: CDR1 SNHLY, CDR2 FYNNEI. All the patients suffered relapse after autologous stem cell transplantation, and brentuximab vedotin exposure differed. The origin of this receptor is a human donor with classical Hodgkin lymphoma. This specimen consisted of peripheral blood mononuclear cells (PBMCs), obtained at baseline. The chain carries TRBV2 and TRBJ2-2; 8 nucleotides match TRBD1. CDR3 in amino acids: CASSEIGTGNTGELFF. As DNA, the CDR3 is TGTGCCAGCAGTGAGATAGGGACAGGGAACACCGGGGAGCTGTTTTTT.